In this sample, the clone carrying this TCR beta chain turned up many times. Its antigen is currently unknown. These data are taken from a study of neurological immune-mediated disorders. Use was made of under 1.2 million CD4+ or CD8+ T cells in sorted libraries. This CDR3 has 14 residues. The germline V and J ends were trimmed by 1 base and 8 bases, with 12 bases remaining between them. CDR1 and CDR2 (germline): LNHDA, SQIVND (reference sequence). The team produced cDNA through 5'RACE using 10-nucleotide random UMIs. A single record per CDR3 protein comes from TCRdb applying MiXCR to the 5' RACE reads. The sample lists 52,000 or so distinct CDR3 sequences; just under 4% were seen once. Study-wide findings and caveats: The repertoires of 18 of 34 multiple sclerosis patients fell into one related-CDR3 cluster (a possible signature) under phylogenetic grouping. The absence of any CDR3 amino acid sequence shared by expanded clones across subjects suggests that repertoires were private in all groups.

This clonotype was obtained from a woman aged 35 to 49 with multiple sclerosis. V and J are TRBV19 and TRBJ2-1, with D possibly matching TRBD2 (7 bases). The specimen sequenced was CD4+ T cells from blood. CDR3: CASSIAGGRDEQFF. DNA of the CDR3: TGTGCCAGTAGTATAGCCGGGGGGCGCGATGAGCAGTTCTTC. Combining the CDR3 with reference TRBV19 and TRBJ2-1 gives the whole variable domain DGGITQSPKYLFRKEGQNVTLSCEQNLNHDAMYWYRQDPGQGLRLIYYSQIVNDFQKGDIAEGYSVSREKKESFPLTVTSAQKNPTAFYLCASSIAGGRDEQFFGPGTRLTVL.